This T cell receptor (beta chain) was recorded in a study of T cell responses to AZD1222 COVID-19 vaccine. Study observations and caveats: Vaccine-associated CD4 TCRs spanned spike, dominant at 160-218 and 743-854. Two doses of AZD1222 preceded a rise in Spike-specific TCR breadth and depth. Only a handful of AZD1222 recipients tested seropositive at baseline. The donors showed a predominance of white British ancestry and of females, with possible underestimation of clonal diversity.

Comment on this clone: As yet, its antigen is unknown.

Sequencing was performed with immunoSEQ multiplex PCR; in TCRdb, only in-frame clones are kept and a portion is missing. This table holds more than 85,000 clones, roughly nine tenths found once. The CDR3 loop spans 12 amino acids. CDR1 SEHNR and CDR2 FQNEAQ come from the germline V gene (reference sequence). V was cut by 1 base and J by 5 bases, with 6 bases left in between. Material: peripheral blood, obtained on day 0 of AZD1222 vaccination. The clonotype was recovered from an adult in good health. V is TRBV7-9 and J is TRBJ2-7, with D perhaps matching TRBD2 (5 bases). The CDR3 is CASSLGGDEQYF. The CDR3 DNA is TGTGCCAGCAGCTTAGGGGGAGACGAGCAGTACTTC.